This T cell receptor beta chain was identified in a study of blood T cell repertoires in COVID-19. In the study overall: Sources were T cells, B-cell-depleted T cells, or PBMCs; the material itself was cDNA or gDNA.

The germline CDR1 and CDR2 sequences are MDHEN and SYDVKM. The CDR3 sequence is 15 residues long. V dropped 7 bases and J dropped 2 bases, with 18 bases sitting between them. Some clones are missing from TCRdb's copy, which holds only in-frame ones; the method was immunoSEQ multiplex PCR. This table holds more than 300,000 clones, around 87% found once. Seattle patients were enrolled while actively infected and followed longitudinally. V and J are TRBV28 and TRBJ2-7, with D perhaps TRBD2 (6 bases). This TCR derives from a woman in her thirties or forties with COVID-19, enrolled during active disease. The specimen sequenced was peripheral blood. CDR3 sequence (DNA): TGTGCCAGCACCCCGAGTAGAGCGGGTACCTACGAGCAGTACTTC. Protein sequence: CASTPSRAGTYEQYF.